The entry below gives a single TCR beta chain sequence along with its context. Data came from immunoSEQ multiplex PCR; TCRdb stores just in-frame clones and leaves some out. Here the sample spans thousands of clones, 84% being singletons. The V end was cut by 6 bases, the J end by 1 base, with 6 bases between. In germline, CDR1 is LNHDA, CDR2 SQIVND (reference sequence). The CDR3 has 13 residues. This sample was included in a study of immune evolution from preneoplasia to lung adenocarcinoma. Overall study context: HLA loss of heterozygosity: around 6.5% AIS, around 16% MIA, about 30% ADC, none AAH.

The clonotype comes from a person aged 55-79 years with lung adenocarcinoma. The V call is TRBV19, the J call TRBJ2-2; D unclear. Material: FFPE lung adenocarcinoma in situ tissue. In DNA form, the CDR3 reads TGTGCCAGTAGGAAAGGGAACACCGGGGAGCTGTTTTTT. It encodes CASRKGNTGELFF.